Sequencing of this T cell receptor (beta chain) was carried out in a study of cytomegalovirus exposure and HLA in healthy donors. The repertoire was sequenced with immunoSEQ multiplex PCR; TCRdb's copy has only in-frame clones and lacks some. The sample consists of more than 85,000 clones, around 87% of them appearing once. Trimming stripped 6 bases from V and 0 bases from J, with 12 bases between. The CDR3 is 15 amino acids. In germline, CDR1 is MRHNA, CDR2 SNTAGT. Study results and caveats: Clusters of TCRs from the first cohort tended to co-occur in the 120 or so validation repertoires (as a later analysis found). Diagnosis of cytomegalovirus status made by the classifier reportedly showed high specificity and sensitivity.

On this clone: The antigen remains unidentified.

Donors were drawn from the roughly 110-subject validation cohort, separate from the approximately 670-subject first cohort. J is TRBJ2-1 and V is TRBV6-4; D uncertain. This clonotype originated in a woman between 25 and 40 years old in good health and CMV-seropositive. The sequenced sample was PBMCs. The DNA of the CDR3 is TGTGCCAGCAGCCTACAACCAGGCTCCTACAATGAGCAGTTCTTC. Translation gives CASSLQPGSYNEQFF.